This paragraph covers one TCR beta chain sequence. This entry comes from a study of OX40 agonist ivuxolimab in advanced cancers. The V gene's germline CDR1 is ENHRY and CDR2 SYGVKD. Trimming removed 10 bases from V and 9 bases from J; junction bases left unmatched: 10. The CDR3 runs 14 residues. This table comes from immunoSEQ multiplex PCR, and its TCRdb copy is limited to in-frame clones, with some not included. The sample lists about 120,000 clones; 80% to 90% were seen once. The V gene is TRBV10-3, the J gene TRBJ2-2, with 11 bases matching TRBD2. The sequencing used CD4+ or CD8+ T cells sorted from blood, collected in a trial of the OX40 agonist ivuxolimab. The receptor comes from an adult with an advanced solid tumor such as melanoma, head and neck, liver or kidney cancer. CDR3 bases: TGTGCCACCCTGGGGACTAGCGGAGGCCGGGAGCTGTTTTTT. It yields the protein CATLGTSGGRELFF.